Listed below are T cell receptor beta chains from one sample, sequenced in a study of graft-versus-host responses after intestinal transplantation. Assay used: immunoSEQ multiplex PCR; TCRdb lists only in-frame clones, some missing. Seen here are around 37,000 clones, around 90% observed once, and the top ten hold roughly 17%. The source material was ileum tissue, sampled 204 days after intestinal transplant. The receptor set was obtained from a human patient who received an intestinal transplant, so some T cells may come from the graft donor. Each CDR3 is given with its conserved first and last residue. Each record gives: J gene, D gene, V gene, clone size, CDR3 protein, CDR3 DNA. A D gene is named only where the DNA matches it firmly. The listing skips clone size in some rows; elsewhere it reads once, few, many or a size class.

j_call: TRBJ2-7; d_call: .; v_call: TRBV11-3; clone_size: .; cdr3_aa: CASSKGGSLPHEQYF; cdr3_nt: TGTGCCAGCAGCAAAGGGGGATCCCTTCCCCACGAGCAGTACTTC
j_call: TRBJ2-2; d_call: .; v_call: TRBV11-2; clone_size: .; cdr3_aa: CASGSQSTGELFF; cdr3_nt: TGTGCCAGCGGCTCACAGTCCACCGGGGAGCTGTTTTTT
j_call: TRBJ1-2; d_call: TRBD1; v_call: TRBV30; clone_size: medium-sized; cdr3_aa: CAWRWGQDYGYTF; cdr3_nt: TGTGCCTGGAGATGGGGACAGGACTATGGCTACACCTTC
j_call: TRBJ2-3; d_call: TRBD2; v_call: TRBV7-6; clone_size: .; cdr3_aa: CASGRDGSTDTQYF; cdr3_nt: TGTGCCAGCGGGAGGGACGGAAGCACAGATACGCAGTATTTT
j_call: TRBJ2-3; d_call: TRBD2; v_call: TRBV2; clone_size: .; cdr3_aa: CARTTGGREDISTDTQYF; cdr3_nt: TGTGCCAGGACGACGGGAGGACGGGAGGACATCAGCACAGATACGCAGTATTTT
j_call: TRBJ1-4; d_call: TRBD1; v_call: TRBV2; clone_size: .; cdr3_aa: CASRGQPEEKLFF; cdr3_nt: TGTGCCAGCAGGGGACAGCCAGAAGAAAAACTGTTTTTT
j_call: TRBJ2-5; d_call: TRBD2; v_call: TRBV19; clone_size: .; cdr3_aa: CASRLAAQETQYF; cdr3_nt: TGTGCCAGTAGGCTAGCGGCCCAAGAGACCCAGTACTTC
j_call: TRBJ2-7; d_call: .; v_call: TRBV13; clone_size: medium-sized; cdr3_aa: CASSYRLIPYEQYF; cdr3_nt: TGTGCCAGCAGCTACAGACTGATCCCATACGAGCAGTACTTC
j_call: TRBJ2-3; d_call: TRBD2; v_call: TRBV5-1; clone_size: .; cdr3_aa: CASSLASGSPHTDTQYF; cdr3_nt: TGCGCCAGCAGCTTGGCTAGCGGGAGTCCCCACACAGATACGCAGTATTTT
j_call: TRBJ2-2; d_call: TRBD1; v_call: TRBV28; clone_size: .; cdr3_aa: CASSLNLGQGINTGELFF; cdr3_nt: TGTGCCAGCAGTTTAAATTTAGGACAGGGGATTAACACCGGGGAGCTGTTTTTT
j_call: TRBJ2-1; d_call: .; v_call: TRBV28; clone_size: once; cdr3_aa: CASSLGLVRGLGFDEQFF; cdr3_nt: TGTGCCAGCAGTTTAGGCCTGGTTAGGGGCCTGGGTTTCGATGAGCAGTTCTTC
j_call: TRBJ1-5; d_call: .; v_call: TRBV6-1; clone_size: .; cdr3_aa: CASSVGVDSNQPQHF; cdr3_nt: TGTGCCAGCAGTGTGGGGGTCGATAGCAATCAGCCCCAGCATTTT
j_call: TRBJ1-5; d_call: TRBD1; v_call: TRBV2; clone_size: .; cdr3_aa: CASSGDRGRIQPQHF; cdr3_nt: TGTGCCAGCAGCGGAGACAGGGGTAGAATTCAGCCCCAGCATTTT
j_call: TRBJ2-1; d_call: TRBD1; v_call: TRBV6-1; clone_size: .; cdr3_aa: CASRDRGQVEQFF; cdr3_nt: TGTGCCAGCAGGGACAGGGGGCAAGTTGAGCAGTTCTTC
j_call: TRBJ2-7; d_call: .; v_call: TRBV27; clone_size: .; cdr3_aa: CASTHRAGGRLYEQYF; cdr3_nt: TGTGCCAGCACCCATCGGGCCGGAGGCAGACTCTACGAGCAGTACTTC
j_call: TRBJ2-5; d_call: TRBD2; v_call: TRBV5-1; clone_size: .; cdr3_aa: CASSFGRGSQETQYF; cdr3_nt: TGCGCCAGCAGCTTTGGGAGGGGAAGTCAAGAGACCCAGTACTTC
j_call: TRBJ2-5; d_call: TRBD2; v_call: TRBV2; clone_size: .; cdr3_aa: CASGLAGVETQYF; cdr3_nt: TGTGCCAGCGGGCTAGCGGGAGTAGAGACCCAGTACTTC
j_call: TRBJ1-3; d_call: .; v_call: TRBV6-5; clone_size: .; cdr3_aa: CASSYGAFSGNTIYF; cdr3_nt: TGTGCCAGCAGTTACGGGGCCTTCTCTGGAAACACCATATATTTT
j_call: TRBJ2-4; d_call: .; v_call: TRBV11-2; clone_size: .; cdr3_aa: CASRGEGLAKNIQYF; cdr3_nt: TGTGCCAGCAGGGGTGAGGGTTTGGCCAAAAACATTCAGTACTTC
j_call: TRBJ1-3; d_call: TRBD1; v_call: TRBV5-1; clone_size: few; cdr3_aa: CASSWPGQGSGNTIYF; cdr3_nt: TGCGCCAGCAGCTGGCCGGGACAGGGCTCTGGAAACACCATATATTTT
j_call: TRBJ2-1; d_call: TRBD2; v_call: TRBV7-9; clone_size: once; cdr3_aa: CASSLGTTVNEQFF; cdr3_nt: TGTGCCAGCAGCTTGGGGACTACCGTGAATGAGCAGTTCTTC
j_call: TRBJ1-2; d_call: .; v_call: TRBV5-6; clone_size: .; cdr3_aa: CASSKVGEHGYTF; cdr3_nt: TGTGCCAGCAGCAAGGTGGGGGAACATGGCTACACCTTC
j_call: TRBJ2-3; d_call: .; v_call: TRBV4-2; clone_size: .; cdr3_aa: CASSPPVPDTQYF; cdr3_nt: TGTGCCAGCAGCCCCCCGGTCCCCGATACGCAGTATTTT
j_call: TRBJ1-6; d_call: TRBD1; v_call: TRBV5-1; clone_size: few; cdr3_aa: CASSTRGLNSPLHF; cdr3_nt: TGCGCCAGCAGCACCAGGGGGCTGAATTCACCCCTCCACTTT
j_call: TRBJ2-3; d_call: .; v_call: TRBV5-4; clone_size: .; cdr3_aa: CASSLMGGTVTDTQYF; cdr3_nt: TGTGCCAGCAGCTTAATGGGCGGGACTGTAACAGATACGCAGTATTTT
j_call: TRBJ2-6; d_call: TRBD1; v_call: TRBV5-5; clone_size: .; cdr3_aa: CASSLTDRASGANVLTF; cdr3_nt: TGTGCCAGCAGCTTAACCGACAGGGCATCTGGGGCCAACGTCCTGACTTTC
j_call: TRBJ2-5; d_call: .; v_call: TRBV6-5; clone_size: .; cdr3_aa: CASRRGGIIETQYF; cdr3_nt: TGTGCCAGCAGGCGTGGGGGAATTATTGAGACCCAGTACTTC
j_call: TRBJ2-2; d_call: TRBD2; v_call: TRBV9; clone_size: .; cdr3_aa: CASSVGLAGGEAGELFF; cdr3_nt: TGTGCCAGCAGCGTAGGACTAGCGGGGGGCGAGGCCGGGGAGCTGTTTTTT
j_call: TRBJ2-1; d_call: TRBD1; v_call: TRBV29-1; clone_size: .; cdr3_aa: CSVTGEYNEQFF; cdr3_nt: TGCAGCGTGACAGGGGAATACAATGAGCAGTTCTTC
j_call: TRBJ2-1; d_call: TRBD2; v_call: TRBV7-6; clone_size: .; cdr3_aa: CASSLGRSGTSNEQFF; cdr3_nt: TGTGCCAGCAGCTTAGGAAGAAGTGGGACTAGCAATGAGCAGTTCTTC
j_call: TRBJ2-7; d_call: TRBD1; v_call: TRBV4-1; clone_size: .; cdr3_aa: CASSQVPTGGLYEQYF; cdr3_nt: TGCGCCAGCAGCCAAGTTCCCACAGGGGGCCTCTACGAGCAGTACTTC